This entry lists 10 T cell receptor beta chains sequenced from one sample in a study of blood T cell repertoires in COVID-19. Repertoires were generated with immunoSEQ multiplex PCR, while TCRdb's copy carries only in-frame clones and drops some. The top ten hold 2.5% to 3% of the sample, which has 50,000 to 75,000 clones, over 85% seen once. The material sequenced was peripheral blood. These receptors all stem from a man between 65 and 79 years old with active COVID-19.

The genes are TRBV7-9 and TRBJ2-7; 10 bases align to TRBD1. The CDR3 has 15 amino acids. Trimming at V came to 2 bases and at J to 2 bases, leaving 3 bases not matched to a gene. Germline V gene data show CDR1 as SEHNR and CDR2 as FQNEAQ (reference sequence). The CDR3 nucleotides read TGTGCCAGCAGCTTACGAGGACAGGGGGCCTACGAGCAGTACGTC. Its translation is CASSLRGQGAYEQYV.

This clone was found once. This rearrangement joins TRBV19 to TRBJ2-5; unclear D gene. Trimming removed 8 bases at V and 9 bases at J, with 19 bases between. Germline-derived CDR1 and CDR2 are LNHDA and SQIVND (reference sequence). CDR3 length: 13 amino acids. CDR3 protein: CASSLGQDWAQYF. DNA of the CDR3: TGTGCCAGTTCCCTTGGCCAGGATTGGGCCCAGTACTTC.

J is TRBJ2-2 and V is TRBV11-3, with TRBD2 matching over 10 bases. Germline V gene sequence: CDR1 SGHNT, CDR2 YENEEA. The CDR3 length is 16 residues. V lost 6 bases, J lost 0 bases, and 4 bases stayed unmatched. CDR3 protein: CASRAGGGPNTGELFF. CDR3 DNA sequence: TGTGCCAGCAGAGCGGGAGGGGGACCGAACACCGGGGAGCTGTTTTTT.

The V and J genes are TRBV7-9 and TRBJ2-1, with a tentative D call TRBD1 (5 bases). V lost 1 base and J lost 3, with 10 bases in between. The germline CDR1 and CDR2 sequences are SEHNR and FQNEAQ (reference sequence). There are 15 residues in the CDR3. CDR3 DNA: TGTGCCAGCAGCTTAGACAGGCACGTCTACAATGAGCAGTTCTTC. It is translated as CASSLDRHVYNEQFF.

By its share, this clone is medium-sized. The rearrangement joins TRBV4-1 to TRBJ1-1, with 7 bases aligning to TRBD1. V gave up 0 bases and J gave up 5 bases; unmatched junction bases: 6. CDR3 length equals 15 residues. The V gene's germline CDR1 is MGHRA and CDR2 YSYEKL. The CDR3, as DNA: TGCGCCAGCAGCCAAGAAAACAGGGGTGGAACTGAAGCTTTCTTT. Protein: CASSQENRGGTEAFF.

J is TRBJ2-3 and V is TRBV3-1 (or the pseudogene TRBV3-2); 8 positions match TRBD2. Germline-derived CDR1 and CDR2 are LGHDT and YNNKEL (reference sequence). The length of the CDR3 is 15 residues. With V trimmed by 1 base and J by 4 bases, 4 bases remained unmatched. The CDR3 sequence: CASSQVGLGPDTQYF. The CDR3 nucleotides are TGTGCCAGCAGCCAAGTGGGACTAGGGCCAGATACGCAGTATTTT.

CDR3 coding DNA: TGTGCCAGCAGTTTAAACAGGGGAGAGACCCAGTACTTC. It is translated as CASSLNRGETQYF. The genes are TRBV2 and TRBJ2-5; TRBD1 aligns across 7 bases. The CDR3 spans 13 residues. Trimming took 5 bases from V and 4 from J; bases not matched to a gene: 4. From germline, CDR1 is SNHLY and CDR2 FYNNEI.

The gene calls are TRBV7-8 and TRBJ2-2; 7 bases line up with TRBD1. Trimming removed 6 bases from V and 2 bases from J; junction bases left unmatched: 9. The CDR3 contains 16 residues. Germline V CDR1 and CDR2: SGHVS, FQNEAQ. The CDR3 here is CASRITQGRNTGELFF. In DNA, the CDR3 is TGTGCCAGCAGGATTACACAGGGGCGCAACACCGGGGAGCTGTTTTTT.

Details on this clone: Different DNA sequences within this sample yield the same CDR3. The chain employs TRBV6-1 and TRBJ1-2; no clear D. The V gene's germline CDR1 is MNHNS and CDR2 SASEGT. V lost 1 base and J 4 bases, leaving 7 bases between the germline ends. This CDR3 contains 13 residues. CDR3 loop: CASSEDRVYGYTF. The CDR3 DNA reads as TGTGCCAGCAGTGAAGACAGAGTCTATGGCTACACCTTC.

The V call is TRBV5-6, the J call TRBJ2-1, with TRBD1 identical over 7 bases. V lost 0 bases and J lost 5; bases outside the gene matches: 5. This CDR3 contains 15 residues. The germline V gene has CDR1 SGHDT and CDR2 YYEEEE. In DNA form, the CDR3 reads TGTGCCAGCAGCTTGGAGGGGGCCCCCAACAATGAGCAGTTCTTC. It is translated as CASSLEGAPNNEQFF.